This T cell receptor (beta chain) emerged from a study of CD8 T cells in Susac syndrome. Findings and limits, study-wide: The study acknowledged a relatively small number of individuals in its TCR sequencing and HLA analysis.

Reverse transcription of 0.5 to 1 ug RNA used random hexamers. A single record per CDR3 protein comes from TCRdb applying MiXCR to the immunoSEQ multiplex PCR reads. The table shows 200,000 or so distinct CDR3 sequences, with 90% to 95% occurring only once. The V gene end was trimmed by 8 bases and the J gene end by 9 bases; junction bases not matched to a gene: 6. The CDR3 sequence is 12 residues long. Looked up from germline, CDR1 is MNHEY and CDR2 is SMNVEV (reference sequence). CD8+ and CD4+ T cells circulating in blood were sequenced for TCR beta. The multiple sclerosis controls consisted of treatment-naive patients with relapsing-remitting disease, either stable or active. About this clonotype: Its target is not known.

Material: CD4+ T cells from PBMCs. The sequence derives from a human donor with multiple sclerosis. The V gene is TRBV27, the J gene TRBJ2-1, with 8 bases lining up with TRBD1. DNA of the CDR3: TGTGCCAGCTGGGACAGGAGAGGTGAGCAGTTCTTC. This translates into CASWDRRGEQFF.